The next 18 T cell receptor beta chains were all read from a single sample in a study of OX40 agonist ivuxolimab in advanced cancers. Here immunoSEQ multiplex PCR was the method, and the copy in TCRdb shows in-frame clones only, minus some. Among about 64,000 clones listed, roughly 87% were seen once. The sequenced sample was CD4+ or CD8+ T cells sorted from blood, obtained in a trial of the OX40 agonist ivuxolimab. All receptors come from an adult with an advanced solid tumor such as melanoma, head and neck, liver or kidney cancer.

The chain is built from TRBV5-1 and TRBJ2-7; unclear D gene. V lost 2 bases to trimming and J lost 3 bases, with 9 bases between them. The CDR3 runs to 13 residues. Germline CDR1 reads SGHRS; CDR2 reads YFSETQ. The CDR3 spells CASSFSLGYEQYF. CDR3 bases: TGCGCCAGCAGCTTCTCCCTGGGCTACGAGCAGTACTTC.

V is TRBV7-2 and J is TRBJ2-7; 9 bases line up with TRBD1. Germline V CDR1 and CDR2: SGHTA, FQGNSA. The J segment lost 6 bases and the V segment lost 5 bases, leaving 8 bases of the junction unmatched. This CDR3 contains 14 residues. CDR3 nucleotides: TGTGCCAGCAGCCCCCGACAGGGGGGCGGCGAGCAGTACTTC. Translation: CASSPRQGGGEQYF.

This clone was detected once. The chain has TRBV7-2 and TRBJ2-3, with D possibly matching TRBD2 (6 bases). The germline CDR1 and CDR2 sequences are SGHTA and FQGNSA. V lost 5 bases and J 2 bases, leaving 11 bases between the germline ends. This CDR3 contains 14 residues. The CDR3 reads CASSLGLLTDTQYF. The CDR3 DNA reads as TGTGCCAGCAGCCTGGGACTCCTCACAGATACGCAGTATTTT.

The genes are TRBV6-5 and TRBJ2-5; 9 bases match TRBD2. Germline CDR1 is MNHEY and CDR2 is SVGAGI. The CDR3 length is 14 residues. Unmatched junction bases numbered 3, after V lost 2 bases and J lost 5 bases. The CDR3 coding sequence is TGTGCCAGCAGTTACCAAGCGGGGGGTGAGACCCAGTACTTC. This sequence encodes CASSYQAGGETQYF.

The rearrangement joins TRBV5-6 to TRBJ1-5; D remains unclear. The germline V gene has CDR1 SGHDT and CDR2 YYEEEE. V dropped 3 bases and J dropped 7 bases, with 11 bases sitting between them. The length of the CDR3 is 13 residues. DNA of the CDR3: TGTGCCAGCAGCTCCCTAAACGGACAGCCCCAGCATTTT. Translated: CASSSLNGQPQHF.

The genes are TRBV6-5 and TRBJ1-6; tentatively, D is TRBD1 (5 bases). The germline V and J ends were trimmed by 7 bases and 7 bases, with 8 bases remaining between them. The CDR3 runs to 12 residues. Germline V lookup: CDR1 MNHEY, CDR2 SVGAGI. This chain's CDR3 is CASKRGNSPLHF. The CDR3 DNA is TGTGCCAGCAAGCGGGGGAATTCACCCCTCCACTTT.

In DNA form, the CDR3 reads TGTGCCAGCAAGAGGAAGGGGCCGCGGGAGACCCAGTACTTC. Protein: CASKRKGPRETQYF. The V gene is TRBV27, the J gene TRBJ2-5; D may be TRBD1 (5 bases). Germline-derived CDR1 and CDR2 are MNHEY and SMNVEV (reference sequence). There are 14 residues in the CDR3. Trimming shortened V by 7 bases and J by 5 bases, and 17 bases separated the two germline ends.

The chain employs TRBV10-2 and TRBJ2-7; TRBD2 agrees at 9 bases. The CDR3 consists of 14 residues. Per germline, CDR1 WSHSY and CDR2 SAAADI. Unmatched junction bases numbered 5, after V lost 8 bases and J lost 0 bases. Here the CDR3 reads CASHQAGGSYEQYF. CDR3 nucleotide sequence: TGCGCCAGCCATCAAGCGGGAGGCTCCTACGAGCAGTACTTC.

This clone occurred a few times. The chain combines TRBV9 with TRBJ2-4; D not certain. Per the germline V gene, CDR1 is SGDLS and CDR2 is YYNGEE. This CDR3 comprises 14 residues. The V end lost 0 bases, the J end lost 6 bases, and 10 bases lay between the germline ends. CDR3 DNA sequence: TGTGCCAGCAGCGTAGATGGGTCTACAAACATTCAGTACTTC. Its translation is CASSVDGSTNIQYF.

The V and J genes are TRBV14 and TRBJ1-1; 11 nucleotides align to TRBD1. After removal of 7 bases from V and 5 bases from J, the junction contained 3 bases not matched to a gene. The CDR3 covers 13 residues. The V gene's germline CDR1 is SGHDN and CDR2 FVKESK. DNA for the CDR3: TGTGCCAGCACCGGGACAGGGGGTACTGAAGCTTTCTTT. This translates into CASTGTGGTEAFF. Using reference TRBV14 and TRBJ1-1 for the parts outside the CDR3, the full variable domain is EAGVTQFPSHSVIEKGQTVTLRCDPISGHDNLYWYRRVMGKEIKFLLHFVKESKQDESGMPNNRFLAERTGGTYSTLKVQPAELEDSGVYFCASTGTGGTEAFFGQGTRLTVV.

This clone was detected only once. V is TRBV15 and J is TRBJ1-1; 7 bases match TRBD1. Germline CDR1 reads LNHNV; CDR2 reads YYDKDF (reference sequence). The V gene end was trimmed by 7 bases and the J gene end by 4 bases; junction bases not matched to a gene: 9. The CDR3 is 14 residues long. DNA of the CDR3: TGTGCCACCACTTCGACAGGGTGGGTCACTGAAGCTTTCTTT. Protein product: CATTSTGWVTEAFF. The full variable domain, completed using reference TRBV15 and TRBJ1-1, is DAMVIQNPRYQVTQFGKPVTLSCSQTLNHNVMYWYQQKSSQAPKLLFHYYDKDFNNEADTPDNFQSRRPNTSFCFLDIRSPGLGDTAMYLCATTSTGWVTEAFFGQGTRLTVV.

The chain links TRBV6-6 to TRBJ2-5, with unresolved D. This CDR3 is built from 14 residues. Germline CDR1 and CDR2: MNHNY and SVGAGI (reference sequence). V shed 3 bases and J shed 5 bases, with 13 bases lying between them. CDR3 sequence (DNA): TGTGCCAGCAGTTATATTACACAAAGGGAGACCCAGTACTTC. It translates to CASSYITQRETQYF.

V and J are TRBV7-2 and TRBJ1-2; D uncertain. Trimming took 1 base from V and 6 from J, leaving 15 bases between them. This CDR3 is built from 15 residues. Germline CDR1 SGHTA, CDR2 FQGNSA. CDR3: CASSLEVGWGNGYTF. DNA for the CDR3: TGTGCCAGCAGCTTAGAAGTCGGCTGGGGAAATGGCTACACCTTC. Drawing the rest from reference TRBV7-2 and TRBJ1-2, the complete variable domain is GAGVSQSPSNKVTEKGKDVELRCDPISGHTALYWYRQSLGQGLEFLIYFQGNSAPDKSGLPSDRFSAERTGGSVSTLTIQRTQQEDSAVYLCASSLEVGWGNGYTFGSGTRLTVV.

The genes are TRBV4-2 and TRBJ2-1, with 14 bases that match TRBD2. The germline V gene encodes CDR1 LGHNA and CDR2 YNFKEQ. The CDR3 has 18 amino acids. V gave up 0 bases and J gave up 2 bases; unmatched junction bases: 3. This CDR3 is CASSQEGLAGATYNEQFF. CDR3 in DNA: TGTGCCAGCAGCCAAGAGGGACTAGCGGGAGCAACCTACAATGAGCAGTTCTTC.

The gene calls are TRBV6-1 and TRBJ2-3, with TRBD1 matching over 7 bases. V was pared by 3 bases and J by 7 bases, with 10 bases of the junction left unmatched. The CDR3 covers 15 residues. The germline gives CDR1 MNHNS, CDR2 SASEGT. The CDR3 here is CASSDIRQGGNTQYF. CDR3 nucleotide sequence: TGTGCCAGCAGTGACATCCGACAGGGTGGAAATACGCAGTATTTT.

The V and J genes are TRBV19 and TRBJ2-1; 13 bases line up with TRBD2. J gave up 7 bases and V 9 bases, and 6 bases lay outside the gene matches. CDR3 length equals 14 residues. Germline-derived CDR1 and CDR2 are LNHDA and SQIVND (reference sequence). The CDR3 sequence is CASLGTSGTNEQFF. Here the CDR3 DNA reads TGTGCCAGCCTCGGGACTAGCGGGACTAATGAGCAGTTCTTC.

This chain links TRBV6-5 with TRBJ1-1, with D possibly matching TRBD1 (5 bases). The CDR3 has 13 residues. Between the trimmed V and J ends, which lost 2 bases and 8 bases, there was a span of 12 bases. Germline lookup yields CDR1 MNHEY and CDR2 SVGAGI. CDR3 sequence reads: CASSYPNPGEAFF. The CDR3 DNA is TGTGCCAGCAGTTACCCGAACCCAGGGGAAGCTTTCTTT.

This sequence joins TRBV14 and TRBJ2-1; D uncertain. The germline gives CDR1 SGHDN, CDR2 FVKESK. The germline V and J ends were trimmed by 3 bases and 7 bases, with 10 bases remaining between them. The CDR3 totals 13 residues. The CDR3 is CASSQGLYNEQFF. Here the CDR3 DNA reads TGTGCCAGCAGCCAGGGGTTGTATAATGAGCAGTTCTTC.